Presented here are 11 T cell receptor beta chains from one specimen sequenced in a study of blood T cells in healthy people across ages. The use of a sample-barcoded 5' primer and a J-beta primer mix characterized a second PCR of roughly 7 to 11 cycles. TCRdb passed the 5' RACE reads through MiXCR, listing each CDR3 protein once. The table records about 750,000 distinct CDR3 sequences, roughly 53% of them present only once. Sequenced: blood. The receptors were gathered from a man aged 80 or over in good health.

The chain uses TRBV5-5 and TRBJ2-5; D possibly corresponds to TRBD2 (6 bases). TRBJ2-7 matches the DNA end more closely, so the J call is doubtful. The CDR3 runs 15 residues. Germline V CDR1 and CDR2: SGHKS, YYEKEE (reference sequence). The CDR3 bases are TGTGCCAGCAGCCCCCGGAGGGAAATCATCTACGAGCAGTACTTC. Amino acids: CASSPRREIIYEQYF.

The J gene is TRBJ2-3, the V gene TRBV9; possibly TRBD2 for D (6 bases). The germline V and J ends were trimmed by 3 bases and 1 base, with 18 bases remaining between them. Germline V gene sequence: CDR1 SGDLS, CDR2 YYNGEE. This CDR3 comprises 17 residues. CDR3 amino acids: CASSASGGSYGTDTQYF. The DNA of the CDR3 is TGTGCCAGCAGCGCCTCCGGGGGATCCTATGGCACAGATACGCAGTATTTT.

The J gene is TRBJ2-2, the V gene TRBV20-1, with D tentatively TRBD1 or TRBD2 (5 bases each). V gave up 1 base and J gave up 2 bases, with 11 bases separating them. CDR1 is DFQATT and CDR2 is SNEGSKA in the germline V gene (reference sequence). CDR3 length: 15 residues. CDR3 loop: CSARVGAANTGELFF. DNA of the CDR3: TGCAGTGCTAGAGTCGGGGCAGCTAACACCGGGGAGCTGTTTTTT.

In its sample, this clonotype was seen a few times. The J gene is TRBJ2-3, the V gene TRBV7-3; 8 bases are shared with TRBD1. V dropped 4 bases and J dropped 2; count of bases not matched to a gene: 5. The CDR3 runs to 15 residues. CDR1 SGHTA and CDR2 FQGTGA come from the germline V gene. DNA of the CDR3: TGTGCCAGCAGCTCCCAGGACAGGGACACAGATACGCAGTATTTT. It specifies CASSSQDRDTDTQYF.

The V and J genes are TRBV18 and TRBJ1-5, with unresolved D. Germline V gene lookup returns CDR1 KGHSH and CDR2 LQKENI. The CDR3 runs 14 residues. The germline V and J ends were trimmed by 6 bases and 7 bases, with 16 bases remaining between them. The CDR3 DNA is TGTGCCAGCTCTCTACAGTACTCCGGACAGCCCCAGCATTTT. Amino acid sequence: CASSLQYSGQPQHF.

A few counts support this clonotype. The V gene is TRBV2, the J gene TRBJ2-5; 9 positions agree with TRBD2. Trimming took 10 bases from V and 13 from J; bases not matched to a gene: 13. The germline V gene encodes CDR1 SNHLY and CDR2 FYNNEI. The CDR3 runs to 12 residues. CDR3 sequence: CATGGLAGRAYF. CDR3 sequence (DNA): TGTGCCACAGGGGGACTAGCAGGTCGGGCGTACTTC. Full variable domain (rest looked up from reference TRBV2 and TRBJ2-5): EPEVTQTPSHQVTQMGQEVILRCVPISNHLYFYWYRQILGQKVEFLVSFYNNEISEKSEIFDDQFSVERPDGSNFTLKIRSTKLEDSAMYFCATGGLAGRAYFGPGTRLLVL.

The V call is TRBV30, the J call TRBJ2-5; TRBD2 aligns across 11 bases. The CDR3 runs 15 residues. CDR1 GTSNPN and CDR2 SVGIG come from the germline V gene (reference sequence). V lost 4 bases to trimming and J lost 2 bases; unmatched junction nucleotides: 6. The CDR3 sequence is CAWIPGLAAQETQYF. The CDR3 region has the DNA TGTGCCTGGATCCCGGGACTAGCGGCGCAAGAGACCCAGTACTTC.

The V gene is TRBV20-1, the J gene TRBJ1-4; D remains ambiguous. Germline V CDR1 and CDR2: DFQATT, SNEGSKA (reference sequence). The CDR3 loop spans 14 amino acids. V was pared by 7 bases and J by 3 bases, with 15 bases between. The CDR3: CSGRMGSSNEKLFF. For the CDR3, the DNA is TGCAGTGGCCGAATGGGTTCATCTAATGAAAAACTGTTTTTT.

The V call is TRBV9, the J call TRBJ2-5; TRBD2 aligns across 15 bases. Germline loops: CDR1 SGDLS, CDR2 YYNGEE. With 2 bases clipped from V and 11 bases from J, the junction kept 7 bases outside the gene matches. CDR3 length equals 15 residues. CDR3 protein: CASSVGLAGGNEQYF. The CDR3 nucleotides are TGTGCCAGCAGCGTTGGACTAGCGGGAGGGAATGAGCAGTACTTC.

J is TRBJ1-1 and V is TRBV3-1, with D perhaps matching TRBD1 (5 bases). The germline V and J ends were trimmed by 1 base and 1 base, with 7 bases remaining between them. Looked up from germline, CDR1 is LGHDT and CDR2 is YNNKEL (reference sequence). The CDR3 is 14 residues long. The CDR3 nucleotides are TGTGCCAGCAGCCAAGTTGGGGGGAACACTGAAGCTTTCTTT. It codes for CASSQVGGNTEAFF.

This sequence joins TRBV2 and TRBJ1-4, with 9 bases that match TRBD1. With V trimmed by 6 bases and J by 2 bases, 7 bases remained unmatched. Germline lookup yields CDR1 SNHLY and CDR2 FYNNEI. The CDR3 has 16 residues. The CDR3 loop is CASSRDRVATNEKLFF. The CDR3 DNA follows: TGTGCCAGCAGCAGGGACAGGGTGGCCACTAATGAAAAACTGTTTTTT.